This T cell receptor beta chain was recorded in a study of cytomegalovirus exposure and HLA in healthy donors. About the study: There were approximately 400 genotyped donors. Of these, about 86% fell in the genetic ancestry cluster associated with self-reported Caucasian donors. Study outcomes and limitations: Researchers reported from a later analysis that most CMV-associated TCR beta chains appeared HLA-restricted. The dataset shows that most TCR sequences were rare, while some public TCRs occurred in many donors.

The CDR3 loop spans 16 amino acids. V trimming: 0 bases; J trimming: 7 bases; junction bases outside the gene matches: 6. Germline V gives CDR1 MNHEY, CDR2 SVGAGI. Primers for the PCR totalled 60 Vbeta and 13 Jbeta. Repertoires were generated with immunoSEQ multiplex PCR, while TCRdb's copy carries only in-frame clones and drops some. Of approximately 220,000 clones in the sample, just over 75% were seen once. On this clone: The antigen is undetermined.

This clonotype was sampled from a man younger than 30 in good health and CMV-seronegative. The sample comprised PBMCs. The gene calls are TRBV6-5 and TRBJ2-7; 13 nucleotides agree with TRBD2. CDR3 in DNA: TGTGCCAGCAGTTACTCGAGACTAGCGGGAGGATGGGAGCAGTACTTC. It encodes CASSYSRLAGGWEQYF.